The 32 T cell receptor beta chains reported below all come from one sample, sequenced in a study of T cell repertoires in aging, cancer and after chemotherapy. Multiplex touch-down PCR with TRB-A/B primers amplified rearranged V-D-J TRB sequences. MiXCR, applied by TCRdb to the multiplex PCR reads, yields one record per CDR3 protein. In the table there are approximately 2,400 distinct CDR3 sequences, around 28% of which are singletons. The template was genomic DNA from peripheral blood, not RNA. The sequenced material came from blood. The receptor source for this set is a human donor with a solid tumor.

This sequence joins TRBV27 and TRBJ2-7; 10 bases are shared with TRBD1. Germline assignment: CDR1 MNHEY and CDR2 SMNVEV (reference sequence). The CDR3 spans 13 residues. CDR3 in amino acids: CVSSLGQGYEQYF. CDR3 nucleotides: TGTGTTAGCAGTTTGGGACAGGGGTACGAGCAGTACTTC.

This clonotype was picked up a small number of times. The chain has TRBV5-1 and TRBJ2-7; D gene unclear. The CDR3 contains 15 residues. In germline, CDR1 is SGHRS, CDR2 YFSETQ. V gave up 0 bases and J gave up 0 bases, with 10 bases separating them. For the CDR3, the DNA is TGCGCCAGCAGCTTGGATATACAGAGCTCCTACGAGCAGTACTTC. This encodes CASSLDIQSSYEQYF.

Notes on this clonotype: With a much larger clone just one base away, this may be a read error. The genes are TRBV12-3 or TRBV12-4 and TRBJ2-1, with D uncertain. CDR3 size: 14 residues. Here the CDR3 reads CASSLSRIYNKQFF. CDR3 bases: TGTGCCAGCAGTTTATCACGGATCTACAATAAGCAGTTCTTC.

Within the sample, this clonotype is medium-sized (0.01 to 0.1%). This chain connects TRBV12-3 or TRBV12-4 to TRBJ2-7; the D is unclear. The CDR3 consists of 14 residues. V gave up 2 bases and J gave up 2 bases, with 10 bases separating them. The CDR3 loop is CASSLRWRPYEQYF. The CDR3 DNA reads as TGTGCCAGCAGTTTAAGGTGGCGACCCTACGAGCAGTACTTC.

In this sample, this clonotype is medium-sized. A read error may account for a junction end that differs from germline. This sequence joins TRBV5-5 and TRBJ2-2; the D gene could be TRBD1 or TRBD2 (5 bases each). Germline lookup yields CDR1 SGHKS and CDR2 YYEKEE (reference sequence). The CDR3 runs 17 residues. The CDR3 reads CASILDGASANTGELFF. CDR3 nucleotides: TGTGCCAGCATCTTGGACGGGGCTTCCGCGAACACCGGGGAGCTGTTTTTT.

This clonotype is medium-sized by share. The V and J genes are TRBV27 and TRBJ2-3, with TRBD1 matching 8 bases. The CDR3 runs 17 residues. The J segment lost 0 bases and the V segment lost 7 bases, leaving 12 bases of the junction unmatched. In germline, CDR1 is MNHEY, CDR2 SMNVEV (reference sequence). CDR3 DNA sequence: TGTGCCAGCACCTATCCGGGGACAGGACCTAGCACAGATACGCAGTATTTT. Protein: CASTYPGTGPSTDTQYF.

V and J are TRBV20-1 and TRBJ2-7; D may be TRBD1 (5 bases). Deletions cut 0 bases from V and 3 bases from J, with 9 bases between. Germline V CDR1 and CDR2: DFQATT, SNEGSKA (reference sequence). The CDR3 has 13 amino acids. The CDR3 spells CSARDVTGYEQYF. The DNA for the CDR3 is TGCAGTGCTAGAGATGTCACAGGCTACGAGCAGTACTTC.

This clonotype has just a few counts. The rearrangement uses TRBV20-1 and TRBJ2-7; TRBD2 aligns across 10 bases. This CDR3 region has 18 residues. J was trimmed by 6 bases and V by 0 bases; bases with no gene match: 17. Germline V lookup: CDR1 DFQATT, CDR2 SNEGSKA (reference sequence). The CDR3 nucleotides read TGCAGTGCTAGAGACTTAACGACCTCTAGCGGGAGTGTTATCGAGCAGTACTTC. Its translation is CSARDLTTSSGSVIEQYF.

Concerning this clonotype itself: A single base separates this from a much larger clone, so it may be a read error. The conserved phenylalanine or tryptophan normally closing the CDR3 is absent here, so this likely arose from a read error. This chain's CDR3 is CASSVTSGAKDEQFL. The CDR3 DNA is TGTGCCAGCAGCGTAACTAGCGGGGCCAAGGATGAGCAGTTCTTG. The J gene is TRBJ2-1, the V gene TRBV7-9; 10 bases match TRBD2. The CDR3 sequence is 15 residues long. Germline-derived CDR1 and CDR2 are SEHNR and FQNEAQ (reference sequence). The trim removed 5 bases at V and 8 bases at J, leaving 9 bases unmatched.

The chain combines TRBV20-1 with TRBJ2-7, with TRBD2 matching 11 bases. After removal of 5 bases from V and 0 bases from J, the junction contained 6 bases not matched to a gene. The CDR3 length is 15 residues. The germline V gene has CDR1 DFQATT and CDR2 SNEGSKA (reference sequence). The CDR3: CSAPKGTSGSYEQYF. CDR3 DNA: TGCAGTGCTCCGAAGGGGACTAGCGGCTCCTACGAGCAGTACTTC.

The rearrangement uses TRBV10-3 and TRBJ2-7, with D possibly being TRBD2 (6 bases). Germline loops: CDR1 ENHRY, CDR2 SYGVKD. This CDR3 comprises 14 residues. Trimming shortened V by 6 bases and J by 0 bases, and 12 bases separated the two germline ends. In DNA, the CDR3 is TGTGCCATCAGGGGCCGGGAGAGCTCCTACGAGCAGTACTTC. This codes for CAIRGRESSYEQYF.

By frequency in the sample, this clonotype is large. The V gene is TRBV29-1, the J gene TRBJ2-2; 12 bases are a match to TRBD1. From germline, CDR1 is SQVTM and CDR2 ANQGSEA. The CDR3 is made up of 14 amino acids. V gave up 4 bases and J gave up 7 bases; unmatched junction bases: 4. The CDR3 coding sequence is TGCAGCGTTGTGGGACAGGGGGCAAACGGGGAGCTGTTTTTT. Translation gives CSVVGQGANGELFF.

Concerning this clonotype: This may come from a read error, since a much larger clone is one base off. The chain links TRBV27 to TRBJ2-6; weak D call: TRBD1 (6 bases). Per the germline V gene, CDR1 is MNHEY and CDR2 is SMNVEV (reference sequence). Between the trimmed V and J ends, which lost 5 bases and 2 bases, there was a span of 13 bases. This CDR3 is built from 16 residues. CDR3 sequence (DNA): TGTGCCAGCAGTCCCGCAGGGGTGCCTGGGGCCAACGTCCTGACTTTC. Its translation: CASSPAGVPGANVLTF.

This chain connects TRBV6-4 to TRBJ1-6; D not certain. This CDR3 has 15 amino acids. Germline V gene sequence: CDR1 MRHNA, CDR2 SNTAGT. The ends were cut back, 3 bases at V and 0 bases at J, with 6 bases in the middle. CDR3 region: CASSEASSYNSPLHF. DNA of the CDR3: TGTGCCAGCAGTGAGGCTAGCTCCTATAATTCACCCCTCCACTTT.

The chain couples TRBV10-3 to TRBJ2-7, with 11 bases aligning to TRBD1. The CDR3 has 14 residues. Germline assignment: CDR1 ENHRY and CDR2 SYGVKD. Trimming took 8 bases from V and 0 from J; bases not matched to a gene: 3. The CDR3 sequence: CAIRGQGASYEQYF. CDR3 nucleotides: TGTGCCATCCGAGGACAGGGGGCCTCCTACGAGCAGTACTTC.

This clonotype was counted between two and nine times. The V and J genes are TRBV27 and TRBJ2-7, with TRBD1 matching 7 bases. CDR1 and CDR2 from the germline V gene are MNHEY and SMNVEV (reference sequence). Trimming cost V 3 bases and J 3 bases; bases outside gene matches: 2. The CDR3 has 13 residues. This chain's CDR3 is CASSLTGYYEQYF. The CDR3 DNA is TGTGCCAGCAGTTTGACAGGGTACTACGAGCAGTACTTC.

CDR3 nucleotides: TGCGCCAGCAGCTCCGGGACTAGCAGTTTAGACACAGATACGCAGTATTTT. It yields the protein CASSSGTSSLDTDTQYF. The chain has TRBV5-1 and TRBJ2-3; the match to TRBD2 covers 9 bases. The CDR3 runs 17 residues. The germline gives CDR1 SGHRS, CDR2 YFSETQ. Trimming at V came to 3 bases and at J to 2 bases, leaving 10 bases not matched to a gene. The whole variable domain, filled in from reference TRBV5-1 and TRBJ2-3, reads KAGVTQTPRYLIKTRGQQVTLSCSPISGHRSVSWYQQTPGQGLQFLFEYFSETQRNKGNFPGRFSGRQFSNSRSEMNVSTLELGDSALYLCASSSGTSSLDTDTQYFGPGTRLTVL.

This clonotype is termed large (0.1 to 1%). V and J are TRBV6-6 and TRBJ1-2, with D perhaps matching TRBD1 (5 bases). Germline lookup yields CDR1 MNHNY and CDR2 SVGAGI (reference sequence). Trimming took off 8 bases at V and 1 base at J, with 11 bases between the two ends. The CDR3 totals 13 residues. The DNA of the CDR3 is TGTGCCAGCGGTCAGGGCTATAACTATGGCTACACCTTC. This encodes CASGQGYNYGYTF.

V and J are TRBV20-1 and TRBJ2-1; TRBD2 aligns across 9 bases. With V trimmed by 0 bases and J by 11 bases, 11 bases remained unmatched. In germline, CDR1 is DFQATT, CDR2 SNEGSKA (reference sequence). The CDR3 spans 15 residues. CDR3 DNA sequence: TGCAGTGCTAGAGACCTAGCGGGGTCCGAGTGGAAGCAGTTCTTC. As protein: CSARDLAGSEWKQFF.

This clonotype has just one count. With a much larger clone just one base away, this may be a read error. This chain joins TRBV6-1 and TRBJ1-5; no reliable D call. This CDR3 contains 13 residues. V lost 1 base to trimming and J lost 9 bases, with 10 bases between them. The germline CDR1 and CDR2 sequences are MNHNS and SASEGT. This CDR3 is CASSEVAGRPQHF. The CDR3 nucleotides are TGTGCCAGCAGTGAAGTTGCTGGTCGGCCCCAGCATTTT.

In its sample, this clonotype was seen a few times. V usage is TRBV6-5 and J usage is TRBJ2-1; 11 bases agree with TRBD2. Trimming at V came to 2 bases and at J to 9 bases, leaving 6 bases not matched to a gene. The CDR3 spans 15 residues. Germline CDR1 is MNHEY and CDR2 is SVGAGI. CDR3 DNA: TGTGCCAGCAGTTACCCCCCCGGGACTAGCGGTGAGCAGTTCTTC. Protein: CASSYPPGTSGEQFF.

This clonotype is judged large. The chain carries TRBV15 and TRBJ2-5; maybe TRBD1 (5 bases). The CDR3 is 13 amino acids. Germline CDR1 LNHNV, CDR2 YYDKDF (reference sequence). V was pared by 2 bases and J by 5 bases, with 9 bases between. CDR3 protein: CATSRSGQETQYF. CDR3 coding DNA: TGTGCCACCAGCAGATCAGGGCAGGAGACCCAGTACTTC. The variable domain in full, completed from reference TRBV15 and TRBJ2-5, reads DAMVIQNPRYQVTQFGKPVTLSCSQTLNHNVMYWYQQKSSQAPKLLFHYYDKDFNNEADTPDNFQSRRPNTSFCFLDIRSPGLGDTAMYLCATSRSGQETQYFGPGTRLLVL.

By share, this clonotype counts as large. The chain joins TRBV6-5 to TRBJ2-7; 7 nucleotides line up with TRBD1. Germline-derived CDR1 and CDR2 are MNHEY and SVGAGI. V lost 6 bases to trimming and J lost 6 bases; unmatched junction nucleotides: 5. This CDR3 comprises 12 residues. CDR3 sequence: CASRQTGSEQYF. DNA for the CDR3: TGTGCCAGCAGGCAGACAGGGTCCGAGCAGTACTTC.

Points on this clonotype: A much larger clone lies a single base off, so this may be a read error. This chain joins TRBV5-6 and TRBJ1-2; a possible D gene is TRBD1 (6 bases). In germline, CDR1 is SGHDT, CDR2 YYEEEE. There are 14 residues in the CDR3. The V and J ends lost 4 bases and 4 bases respectively, with 14 bases between them. DNA for the CDR3: TGTGCCAGCAGCCCGGACAGTGTGGGCTATGGCTACACCTTC. This codes for CASSPDSVGYGYTF.

V gene TRBV20-1 combines with J gene TRBJ1-1; possible D gene TRBD1, 6 bases. Trimming took off 4 bases at V and 4 bases at J, with 10 bases between the two ends. Germline V lookup: CDR1 DFQATT, CDR2 SNEGSKA (reference sequence). The CDR3 sequence is 12 residues long. CDR3 loop: CSATEGGTEAFF. CDR3 nucleotides: TGCAGTGCTACGGAAGGGGGCACTGAAGCTTTCTTT.

This clonotype qualifies as medium-sized. This sequence joins TRBV19 and TRBJ1-3; the D is unclear. The germline V gene encodes CDR1 LNHDA and CDR2 SQIVND (reference sequence). The CDR3 has 14 amino acids. V shed 8 bases and J shed 0 bases, with 11 bases lying between them. Here the CDR3 reads CASRDGSSGNTIYF. The CDR3 bases are TGTGCCAGTCGAGACGGGAGCTCTGGAAACACCATATATTTT.

This sequence joins TRBV18 and TRBJ2-3; a possible D gene is TRBD2 (6 bases). V lost 5 bases, J lost 0 bases, and 15 bases lay in between. The CDR3 has 16 amino acids. Looked up from germline, CDR1 is KGHSH and CDR2 is LQKENI. The CDR3 sequence is CASSYGTPPSTDTQYF. The CDR3 DNA follows: TGTGCCAGCTCATACGGGACTCCTCCTAGCACAGATACGCAGTATTTT.

This chain joins TRBV5-6 and TRBJ1-5; 9 nucleotides align to TRBD1. Germline V gene sequence: CDR1 SGHDT, CDR2 YYEEEE. Trimming at V came to 4 bases and at J to 5 bases, leaving 4 bases not matched to a gene. The CDR3 totals 14 residues. CDR3 bases: TGTGCCAGCAGCCCGGGACAGGGCGATCAGCCCCAGCATTTT. This encodes CASSPGQGDQPQHF.

Written as DNA, the CDR3 is TGTGCCAGCAGCTTAGGCGGGAGAGGGCCTTACGAGCAGTACTTC. Protein product: CASSLGGRGPYEQYF. The V and J genes are TRBV7-9 and TRBJ2-7, with 7 positions matching TRBD2. This CDR3 comprises 15 residues. Unmatched junction bases numbered 7, after V lost 1 base and J lost 4 bases. Germline CDR1 is SEHNR and CDR2 is FQNEAQ (reference sequence). Complete variable domain (other parts from reference TRBV7-9 and TRBJ2-7): DTGVSQNPRHKITKRGQNVTFRCDPISEHNRLYWYRQTLGQGPEFLTYFQNEAQLEKSRLLSDRFSAERPKGSFSTLEIQRTEQGDSAMYLCASSLGGRGPYEQYFGPGTRLTVT.

Sample share makes this clonotype large. This rearrangement joins TRBV29-1 to TRBJ1-3; D may be TRBD1 (6 bases). Trimming removed 4 bases from V and 0 bases from J, with 10 bases in between. Germline values: CDR1 SQVTM, CDR2 ANQGSEA. This CDR3 has 14 amino acids. CDR3 region: CSVVGQYSGNTIYF. CDR3 in DNA: TGCAGCGTTGTCGGACAGTACTCTGGAAACACCATATATTTT.

A note on this clonotype: A read error may be the cause here, since a much bigger clone is one base away. This chain links TRBV12-3 or TRBV12-4 with TRBJ1-5; 8 bases map to TRBD1. The J segment lost 5 bases and the V segment lost 5 bases, leaving 11 bases of the junction unmatched. This CDR3 has 16 residues. CDR3 sequence (DNA): TGTGCCAGCAGTCCATACCCCCAACAGGGGGATCAGCCCCAGCATTTT. Its protein is CASSPYPQQGDQPQHF.

The chain combines TRBV13 with TRBJ1-2, with a weak D call TRBD1 (5 bases). The germline gives CDR1 PRHDT, CDR2 FYEKMQ (reference sequence). With 2 bases removed from V and 3 bases from J, the gap between germline ends came to 7 bases. CDR3 length equals 13 residues. CDR3 in amino acids: CASSLQGDYGYTF. DNA of the CDR3: TGTGCCAGCAGCTTACAGGGTGACTATGGCTACACCTTC.